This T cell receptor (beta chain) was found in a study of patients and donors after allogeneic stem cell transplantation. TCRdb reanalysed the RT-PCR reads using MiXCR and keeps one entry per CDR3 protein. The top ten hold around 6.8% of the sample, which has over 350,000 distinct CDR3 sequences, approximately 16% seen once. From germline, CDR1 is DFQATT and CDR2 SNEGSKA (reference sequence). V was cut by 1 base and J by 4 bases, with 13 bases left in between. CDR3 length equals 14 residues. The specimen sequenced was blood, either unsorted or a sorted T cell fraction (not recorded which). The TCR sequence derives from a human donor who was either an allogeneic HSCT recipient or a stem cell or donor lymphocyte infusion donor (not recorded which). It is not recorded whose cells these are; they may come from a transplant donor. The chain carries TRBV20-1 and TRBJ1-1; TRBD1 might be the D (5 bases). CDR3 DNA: TGCAGTGCTAGAGTCTGGGGGATTAGCACTGAAGCTTTCTTT. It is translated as CSARVWGISTEAFF.